This T cell receptor beta chain was obtained from a study of human T cells and chemical hapten exposure. Study as a whole: Diphenylcyclopropenone doses were given weekly to the scalps of patients across the roughly 23-week study. Small pooled library volume differences mainly caused per-sample TCR yield variation. Points from the study as a whole: Expanded TCRs formed significantly more large CDR3 similarity clusters than controls.

CDR1 and CDR2 (germline): SGHVS, FQNEAQ. V lost 4 bases and J lost 4; bases outside the gene matches: 9. The CDR3 is 15 residues long. TCRdb called the RACE reads again in MiXCR, with one record for every CDR3 protein. The table lists approximately 92,000 distinct CDR3 sequences, more than 9.5% of them singletons. Time point noted: patch test 2, 6 weeks after DPC sensitization. The treatment denotes: therapeutic diphenylcyclopropenone sensitization with weekly scalp DPC. The study extracted total RNA from unfractionated whole blood. In its sample, this clonotype was seen many times. Its antigen is still unknown.

The material was whole blood, obtained in connection with sensitization to the hapten diphenylcyclopropenone (DPC). The TCR sequence derives from a woman in her thirties or forties with alopecia areata. Some clones in this sample may be carry-over from other donors' samples. The gene calls are TRBV7-8 and TRBJ1-1; 7 bases fit TRBD1. The CDR3 is CASSSGGIRGTEAFF. CDR3 DNA: TGTGCCAGCAGCTCAGGGGGTATTCGGGGCACTGAAGCTTTCTTT.